Listed below are T cell receptor beta chains from one sample, sequenced in a study of T cell repertoires in cytomegalovirus infection. The antigens for these receptors are not known. TCRdb re-derived calls from the reads in MiXCR, one entry per CDR3 protein. The sample includes 200,000 or so distinct CDR3 sequences, 30% to 45% of them seen just once. Sequenced material: CD8+ T cells from cultured PBMCs, taken from culture after CMV antigen stimulation. Receptors originate from a human donor in good health (CMV status not recorded). Some clones in this sample may be carry-over from other donors' samples. Each CDR3 is given with its conserved first and last residue. Where a row states a size, it is once, few, many or the class of an expanded clone; other rows omit it.

V	size	J	CDR3
TRBV7-9	.	TRBJ2-1	CASSFPGSSYNEQFF
TRBV7-9	many	TRBJ2-1	CASRSEGEYYNEQFF
TRBV2	few	TRBJ1-2	CASSESHVYGYTF
TRBV7-6	few	TRBJ2-3	CASSLTPGDRDRDQFTDTQYF
TRBV15	.	TRBJ2-2	CATSRDRRNTGELFF
TRBV7-9	few	TRBJ1-1	CASTVTGGETEAFF
TRBV28	.	TRBJ2-2	CASSLGQGVPYGELFF
TRBV2	.	TRBJ2-1	CASSVDRSYNEQFF
TRBV11-2	.	TRBJ2-1	CASSPDQYNEQFF
TRBV11-2	few	TRBJ2-7	CASNSHEGTVYEQYF
TRBV7-6	.	TRBJ1-1	CASSLRTGSGEAFF
TRBV4-1	few	TRBJ2-7	CASSQGYSSYEQYF
TRBV4-1	once	TRBJ1-1	CASSHFSTGNTEAFF
TRBV18	.	TRBJ1-5	CASSINYNQPQHF
TRBV4-1	.	TRBJ2-1	CASSQDYLVWASGSQYNEQFF
TRBV29-1	few	TRBJ2-1	CSVYHYNEQFF
TRBV7-7	.	TRBJ2-2	CASSPSGTATGELFF
TRBV7-2	once	TRBJ2-2	CASSLALGTGVPGELFF
TRBV7-8	many	TRBJ1-1	CASSFGGSEAFF
TRBV7-6	few	TRBJ2-1	CASSLNRGPKDEQFF
TRBV12-3/TRBV12-4	.	TRBJ1-1	CASKGRGEAFF
TRBV28	.	TRBJ2-3	CASSLRRGHTDTQYF
TRBV24-1	.	TRBJ1-2	CATSAGTATNYGYTF
TRBV28	many	TRBJ2-3	CASSSWAGETDTQYF
TRBV19	.	TRBJ1-6	CASSIGLEDNSPLHF
TRBV7-9	few	TRBJ2-4	CASRPPGLSPSGRAKNIQYF
TRBV28	.	TRBJ2-7	CASSFPGSAYEQYF
TRBV27	.	TRBJ2-3	CASSSPPRLGSDTQYF
TRBV2	.	TRBJ2-1	CASDRYNEQFF
TRBV6-5	.	TRBJ1-1	CASSFDRLDTEAFF
TRBV7-6	.	TRBJ2-5	CASSLGGTGGLQETQYF
TRBV7-8	many	TRBJ2-3	CASSSLPSGPTDTQYF
TRBV7-8	many	TRBJ1-6	CASSLRGASSYNSPLHF
TRBV10-3	few	TRBJ1-1	CAISESSYKAHQGVNTEAFF
TRBV6-2/TRBV6-3	.	TRBJ2-1	CASSSQRGGSYNEQFF
TRBV6-6	.	TRBJ1-2	CASSYGGSGDGYTF
TRBV7-6	many	TRBJ2-3	CASSLGQGRDTQYF